Each of the 24 T cell receptor beta chains below was sequenced from the same sample in a study of blood T cells in healthy people across ages. Sample-barcoded 5' priming and a J-beta primer mix drove a second PCR of roughly 7 to 11 cycles. TCRdb independently ran MiXCR on the 5' RACE reads; one entry per CDR3 protein. The data show fewer than 700,000 distinct CDR3 sequences, around half seen once. The sequencing sample was made of blood. These receptors originate from an elderly man in good health.

The chain joins TRBV30 to TRBJ2-1; 7 nucleotides line up with TRBD1. Germline V gene data show CDR1 as GTSNPN and CDR2 as SVGIG (reference sequence). The CDR3 extends over 15 amino acids. The J segment lost 0 bases and the V segment lost 2 bases, leaving 4 bases of the junction unmatched. DNA for the CDR3: TGTGCCTGGAGTTCGACAGGGAGCTCCTACAATGAGCAGTTCTTC. Translated: CAWSSTGSSYNEQFF.

This clonotype was detected a few times. The rearrangement uses TRBV29-1 and TRBJ1-1, with D possibly being TRBD1 (5 bases). Germline V gene lookup returns CDR1 SQVTM and CDR2 ANQGSEA. This CDR3 region has 16 residues. The V end lost 7 bases, the J end lost 0 bases, and 21 bases lay between the germline ends. Here the CDR3 reads CSALGAWGDLNTEAFF. DNA of the CDR3: TGCAGCGCCCTAGGGGCGTGGGGGGACCTGAACACTGAAGCTTTCTTT.

The chain joins TRBV7-3 to TRBJ2-1; 8 nucleotides match TRBD2. The J segment lost 6 bases and the V segment lost 2 bases, leaving 6 bases of the junction unmatched. This CDR3 is built from 15 residues. CDR1 and CDR2 from the germline V gene are SGHTA and FQGTGA. The CDR3, as DNA: TGTGCCAGCAGCTTATGGGCGGGGGGAGGCAATGAGCAGTTCTTC. Its translation: CASSLWAGGGNEQFF.

CDR3 in amino acids: CASSLRVTRENEQFF. CDR3 in DNA: TGCGCCAGCAGCTTAAGGGTAACCCGTGAGAATGAGCAGTTCTTC. This sequence joins TRBV5-1 and TRBJ2-1; D not resolved. The ends were cut back, 2 bases at V and 7 bases at J, with 16 bases in the middle. Germline V gene sequence: CDR1 SGHRS, CDR2 YFSETQ. This CDR3 is 15 amino acids long.

In regard to this clonotype: A single base separates this from a much larger clone, so it may be a read error. The CDR3 does not end in the conserved phenylalanine or tryptophan, so this is likely a read error. The V gene is TRBV6-5, the J gene TRBJ1-2; TRBD1 matches at 9 bases. The ends lost 4 bases at V and 8 bases at J; junction bases unmatched: 11. The CDR3 is made up of 15 amino acids. Germline-derived CDR1 and CDR2 are MNHEY and SVGAGI. CDR3 bases: TGTGCCAGCAGTTCCGGGACAGGGTCCATCTGGGGCTACACCATC. It translates to CASSSGTGSIWGYTI.

The chain links TRBV7-8 to TRBJ2-7, with 7 bases identical to TRBD1. The CDR3 spans 12 residues. Germline assignment: CDR1 SGHVS and CDR2 FQNEAQ. The V and J ends lost 5 bases and 7 bases, in that order; junction bases with no gene match: 5. CDR3 sequence (DNA): TGTGCCAGCAGCCGACCGGACAGGGAGCAGTACTTC. This translates into CASSRPDREQYF.

The chain combines TRBV7-2 with TRBJ2-7; D is possibly TRBD2 (6 bases). CDR1 SGHTA and CDR2 FQGNSA come from the germline V gene. CDR3 length: 15 amino acids. Trimming removed 2 bases from V and 7 bases from J, with 18 bases in between. The CDR3 DNA sequence: TGTGCCAGCAGCTTACCTGGAAGCGGGCCGGGGGAGCAGTACTTC. This codes for CASSLPGSGPGEQYF.

There are many counts of this clonotype. V usage is TRBV7-2 and J usage is TRBJ1-2, with D possibly being TRBD1 (5 bases). Germline V gene sequence: CDR1 SGHTA, CDR2 FQGNSA. The CDR3 has 14 residues. With 5 bases removed from V and 3 bases from J, the gap between germline ends came to 13 bases. The CDR3 DNA sequence: TGTGCCAGCAGCACGGCGGGGGATTACTATGGCTACACCTTC. This sequence encodes CASSTAGDYYGYTF.

This chain links TRBV20-1 with TRBJ2-1; TRBD2 matches at 9 bases. J gave up 10 bases and V 5 bases, and 18 bases lay outside the gene matches. CDR1 and CDR2 (germline): DFQATT, SNEGSKA (reference sequence). This CDR3 region has 16 residues. CDR3 loop: CSALRRGGARSKEQFF. The CDR3 nucleotides are TGCAGTGCTCTCAGGCGGGGGGGGGCGCGTTCGAAGGAGCAGTTCTTC.

The CDR3 region has the DNA TGTGCCAGCAGCTTATGGCTTAGCGGGAGCAATAATGAGCAGTTCTTC. It translates to CASSLWLSGSNNEQFF. The V call is TRBV7-9, the J call TRBJ2-1; 9 bases are shared with TRBD2. V trimming: 2 bases; J trimming: 7 bases; junction bases outside the gene matches: 9. The CDR3 runs to 16 residues. CDR1 is SEHNR and CDR2 is FQNEAQ in the germline V gene (reference sequence).

This clonotype has a handful of counts. This chain links TRBV7-2 with TRBJ2-3; no reliable D call. The CDR3 runs to 12 residues. V shed 3 bases and J shed 14 bases, with 15 bases lying between them. CDR1 SGHTA and CDR2 FQGNSA come from the germline V gene. CDR3 region: CASSFPGRLLYF. The CDR3 nucleotides are TGTGCCAGCAGCTTTCCCGGACGCCTCCTGTATTTT. Full variable domain (remainder filled in from reference TRBV7-2 and TRBJ2-3): GAGVSQSPSNKVTEKGKDVELRCDPISGHTALYWYRQSLGQGLEFLIYFQGNSAPDKSGLPSDRFSAERTGGSVSTLTIQRTQQEDSAVYLCASSFPGRLLYFGPGTRLTVL.

V is TRBV6-1 and J is TRBJ1-4; D gene unclear. Deletions cut 5 bases from V and 0 bases from J, with 10 bases between. This CDR3 has 15 residues. Per the germline V gene, CDR1 is MNHNS and CDR2 is SASEGT. The CDR3 spells CASSSNSATNEKLFF. The DNA of the CDR3 is TGTGCCAGCAGTTCGAACAGCGCAACTAATGAAAAACTGTTTTTT.

This clonotype was seen only a few times. V gene TRBV4-3 combines with J gene TRBJ2-3, with D maybe TRBD1 (5 bases). This CDR3 is built from 13 residues. Germline-derived CDR1 and CDR2 are LGHNA and YSLEER. Trimming left V 3 bases short and J 12 bases short, with 16 bases between. CDR3 region: CASSQRQDTAQYF. As DNA, the CDR3 is TGCGCCAGCAGCCAGCGCCAGGACACGGCACAGTATTTT.

CDR3 loop: CASSVTGGWDGYTF. The CDR3 DNA is TGTGCCAGCAGTGTAACAGGGGGCTGGGATGGCTACACCTTC. The chain joins TRBV12-3 or TRBV12-4 to TRBJ1-2, with 9 bases identical to TRBD1. CDR3 length: 14 residues. V was clipped by 5 bases and J by 6 bases; unmatched bases: 7.

This chain uses TRBV5-6 with TRBJ2-2; 7 bases match TRBD1. This CDR3 is built from 15 residues. In germline, CDR1 is SGHDT, CDR2 YYEEEE. V was clipped by 4 bases and J by 3 bases; unmatched bases: 6. This CDR3 is CASSATGVYTGELFF. CDR3 DNA: TGTGCCAGCAGCGCTACAGGGGTCTACACCGGGGAGCTGTTTTTT. Supplemented by reference TRBV5-6 and TRBJ2-2, the full variable domain reads DAGVTQSPTHLIKTRGQQVTLRCSPKSGHDTVSWYQQALGQGPQFIFQYYEEEERQRGNFPDRFSGHQFPNYSSELNVNALLLGDSALYLCASSATGVYTGELFFGEGSRLTVL.

This clonotype occurred once. The chain joins TRBV24-1 to TRBJ2-2; a possible D gene is TRBD2 (7 bases). Deletions cut 9 bases from V and 2 bases from J, with 12 bases between. In germline, CDR1 is KGHDR, CDR2 SFDVKD. CDR3 length: 14 amino acids. CDR3 nucleotides: TGTGCCACCGGGAGGGGGGCTAACACCGGGGAGCTGTTTTTT. It yields the protein CATGRGANTGELFF.

The chain couples TRBV20-1 to TRBJ1-2, with D unclear. The CDR3 runs to 11 residues. Germline CDR1 is DFQATT and CDR2 is SNEGSKA (reference sequence). V lost 6 bases and J lost 6, with 11 bases in between. The CDR3 bases are TGCAGTGCAGGGAGAAGGAATGGCTACACCTTC. This codes for CSAGRRNGYTF.

A note on this clonotype: Germline and junction disagree at one end, which may indicate a read error. The V call is TRBV3-1, the J call TRBJ2-3; maybe TRBD1 (6 bases). The germline CDR1 and CDR2 sequences are LGHDT and YNNKEL (reference sequence). The CDR3 is 14 amino acids. This CDR3 is CASRQGGSTDTQYF. As DNA, the CDR3 is TGTGCCAGCCGCCAAGGGGGAAGCACAGATACGCAGTATTTT.

This clonotype was observed at least ten times. This sequence joins TRBV7-9 and TRBJ2-3; 8 bases fit TRBD2. The V segment lost 5 bases and the J segment 0 bases; nucleotides outside the gene matches: 4. Germline CDR1 and CDR2: SEHNR and FQNEAQ (reference sequence). The CDR3 has 15 amino acids. The DNA for the CDR3 is TGTGCCAGCAGCCCGCGGGGGGTTAGCACAGATACGCAGTATTTT. Its protein product is CASSPRGVSTDTQYF.

V is TRBV7-2 and J is TRBJ2-1; 8 bases align to TRBD2. This CDR3 is 15 amino acids long. The germline V gene encodes CDR1 SGHTA and CDR2 FQGNSA. The ends lost 7 bases at V and 6 bases at J; junction bases unmatched: 11. The CDR3 DNA sequence: TGTGCCAGCAAAACTAAACGAGCGGGAGCCAATGAGCAGTTCTTC. Residues: CASKTKRAGANEQFF.

This clonotype appeared a few times. Relative to the germline gene, one junction end is altered; a read error may explain this. This chain connects TRBV7-9 to TRBJ1-2; D is unclear. The CDR3 covers 14 residues. Germline V gene sequence: CDR1 SEHNR, CDR2 FQNEAQ (reference sequence). CDR3 in amino acids: CASSSVDWNYAYTF. The CDR3 bases are TGTGCCAGCAGCTCCGTGGACTGGAACTATGCCTACACCTTC. The whole variable domain, filled in from reference TRBV7-9 and TRBJ1-2, reads DTGVSQNPRHKITKRGQNVTFRCDPISEHNRLYWYRQTLGQGPEFLTYFQNEAQLEKSRLLSDRFSAERPKGSFSTLEIQRTEQGDSAMYLCASSSVDWNYAYTFGSGTRLTVV.

This clonotype was observed at least ten times. This chain joins TRBV6-6 and TRBJ2-1; D possibly corresponds to TRBD1 (5 bases). There are 14 residues in the CDR3. Trimming removed 5 bases at V and 9 bases at J, with 17 bases between. Per germline, CDR1 MNHNY and CDR2 SVGAGI (reference sequence). CDR3 DNA: TGTGCCAGCAGTCAAAGACAGTCCCTCGGTGAGCAGTTCTTC. Protein sequence: CASSQRQSLGEQFF.

About this clonotype itself: A much larger clone lies a single base off, so this may be a read error. This chain uses TRBV6-6 with TRBJ2-7; a possible D gene is TRBD1 (6 bases). The V gene's germline CDR1 is MNHNY and CDR2 SVGAGI (reference sequence). This CDR3 is 16 amino acids long. The CDR3, as DNA: TGTGCCAGCCGAGATCCCCCCAGGGGCCCTCCCTACAAGCAGTACTTC. It is translated as CASRDPPRGPPYKQYF.

This clonotype has at least ten counts. The genes are TRBV6-6 and TRBJ1-1, with unresolved D. Germline V gives CDR1 MNHNY, CDR2 SVGAGI (reference sequence). The CDR3 length is 12 residues. V was trimmed by 7 bases and J by 2 bases, leaving 8 bases between them. The CDR3 here is CASMAGNTEAFF. The CDR3 DNA is TGTGCCAGCATGGCCGGAAACACTGAAGCTTTCTTT.